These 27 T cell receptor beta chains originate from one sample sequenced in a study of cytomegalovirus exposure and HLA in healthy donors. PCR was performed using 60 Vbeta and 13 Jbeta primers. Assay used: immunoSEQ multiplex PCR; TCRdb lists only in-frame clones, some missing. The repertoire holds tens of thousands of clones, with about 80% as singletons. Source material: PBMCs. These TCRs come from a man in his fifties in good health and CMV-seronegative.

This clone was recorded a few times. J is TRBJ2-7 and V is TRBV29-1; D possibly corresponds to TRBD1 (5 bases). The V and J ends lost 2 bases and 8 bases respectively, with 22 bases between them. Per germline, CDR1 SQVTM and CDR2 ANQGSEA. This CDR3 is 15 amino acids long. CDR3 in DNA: TGCAGCGTTGAAAAAGGGGTCGGCGGCCAAAAGAAGCAGTACTTC. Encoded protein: CSVEKGVGGQKKQYF.

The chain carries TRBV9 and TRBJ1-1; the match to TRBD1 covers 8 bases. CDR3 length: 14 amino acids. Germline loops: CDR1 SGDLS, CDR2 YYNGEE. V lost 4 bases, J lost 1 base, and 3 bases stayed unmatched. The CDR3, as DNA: TGTGCCAGCAGCCGGGGGACAGGGAACACTGAAGCTTTCTTT. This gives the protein CASSRGTGNTEAFF.

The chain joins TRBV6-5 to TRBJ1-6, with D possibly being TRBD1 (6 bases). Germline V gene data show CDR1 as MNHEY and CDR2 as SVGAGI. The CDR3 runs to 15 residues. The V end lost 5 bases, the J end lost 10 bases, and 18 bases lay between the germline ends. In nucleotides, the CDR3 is TGTGCCAGCAGTACAAGGAGTACAGGGAAATCACCCCTCCACTTT. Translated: CASSTRSTGKSPLHF.

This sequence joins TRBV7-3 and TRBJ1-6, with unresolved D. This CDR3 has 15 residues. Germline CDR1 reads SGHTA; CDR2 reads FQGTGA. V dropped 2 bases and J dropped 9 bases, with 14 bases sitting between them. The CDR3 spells CASSLGPDRGSPLHF. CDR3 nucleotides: TGTGCCAGCAGCTTAGGTCCGGATCGGGGTTCACCCCTCCACTTT.

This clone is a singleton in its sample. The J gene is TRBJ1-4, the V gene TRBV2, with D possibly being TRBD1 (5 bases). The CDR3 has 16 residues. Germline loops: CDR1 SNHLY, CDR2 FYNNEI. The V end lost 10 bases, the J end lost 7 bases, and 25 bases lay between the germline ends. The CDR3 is CATKESSRGLGEKLFF. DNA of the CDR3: TGTGCCACCAAGGAATCTAGCCGGGGGTTGGGTGAAAAACTGTTTTTT.

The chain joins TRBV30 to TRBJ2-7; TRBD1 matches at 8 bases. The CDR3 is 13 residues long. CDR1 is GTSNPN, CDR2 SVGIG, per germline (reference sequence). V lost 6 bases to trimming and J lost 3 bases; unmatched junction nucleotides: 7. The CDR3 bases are TGTGCCTGTGGACAGGGTTTGGGCTACGAGCAGTACTTC. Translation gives CACGQGLGYEQYF. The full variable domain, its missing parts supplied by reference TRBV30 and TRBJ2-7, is SQTIHQWPATLVQPVGSPLSLECTVEGTSNPNLYWYRQAAGRGLQLLFYSVGIGQISSEVPQNLSASRPQDRQFILSSKKLLLSDSGFYLCACGQGLGYEQYFGPGTRLTVT.

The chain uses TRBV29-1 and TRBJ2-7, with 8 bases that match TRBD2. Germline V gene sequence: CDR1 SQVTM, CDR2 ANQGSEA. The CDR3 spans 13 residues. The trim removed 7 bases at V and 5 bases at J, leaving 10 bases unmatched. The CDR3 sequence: CSAHSGTSDEQYF. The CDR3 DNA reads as TGCAGCGCTCATTCCGGGACTAGTGACGAGCAGTACTTC.

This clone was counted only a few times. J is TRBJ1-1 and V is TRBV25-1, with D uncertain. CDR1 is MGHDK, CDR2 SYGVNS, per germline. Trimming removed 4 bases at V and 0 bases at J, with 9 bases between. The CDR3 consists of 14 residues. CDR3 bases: TGTGCCAGCAGTGCGGACGGGATGAACACTGAAGCTTTCTTT. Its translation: CASSADGMNTEAFF.

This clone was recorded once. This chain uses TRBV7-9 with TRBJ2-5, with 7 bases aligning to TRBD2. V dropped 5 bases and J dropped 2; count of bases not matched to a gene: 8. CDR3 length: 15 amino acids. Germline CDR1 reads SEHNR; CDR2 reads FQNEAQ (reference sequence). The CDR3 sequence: CASSPGLAAQETQYF. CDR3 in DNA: TGTGCCAGCAGCCCGGGGCTAGCGGCACAAGAGACCCAGTACTTC.

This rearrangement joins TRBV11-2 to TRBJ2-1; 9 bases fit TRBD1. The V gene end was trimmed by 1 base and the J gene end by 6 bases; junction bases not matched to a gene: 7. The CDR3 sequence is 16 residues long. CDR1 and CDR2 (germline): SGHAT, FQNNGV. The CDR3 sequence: CASSLGGDRVVNEQFF. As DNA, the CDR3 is TGTGCCAGCAGCTTAGGAGGGGACAGGGTCGTCAATGAGCAGTTCTTC.

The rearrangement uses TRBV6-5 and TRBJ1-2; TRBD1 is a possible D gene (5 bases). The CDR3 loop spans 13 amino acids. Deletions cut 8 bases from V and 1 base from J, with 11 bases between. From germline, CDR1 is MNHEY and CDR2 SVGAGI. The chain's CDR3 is CASAGRLNYGYTF. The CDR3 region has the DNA TGTGCCAGCGCGGGACGGCTTAACTATGGCTACACCTTC.

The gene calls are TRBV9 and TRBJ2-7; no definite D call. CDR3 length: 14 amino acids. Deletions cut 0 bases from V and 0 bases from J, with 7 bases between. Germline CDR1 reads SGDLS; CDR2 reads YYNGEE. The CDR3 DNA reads TGTGCCAGCAGCGTAGAACACAACTCCTACGAGCAGTACTTC. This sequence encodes CASSVEHNSYEQYF.

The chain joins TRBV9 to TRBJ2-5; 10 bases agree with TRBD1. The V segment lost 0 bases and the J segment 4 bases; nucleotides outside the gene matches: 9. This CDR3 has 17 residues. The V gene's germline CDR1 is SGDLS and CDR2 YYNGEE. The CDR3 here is CASSVGRQGALPETQYF. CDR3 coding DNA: TGTGCCAGCAGCGTAGGGAGACAGGGGGCGCTCCCAGAGACCCAGTACTTC.

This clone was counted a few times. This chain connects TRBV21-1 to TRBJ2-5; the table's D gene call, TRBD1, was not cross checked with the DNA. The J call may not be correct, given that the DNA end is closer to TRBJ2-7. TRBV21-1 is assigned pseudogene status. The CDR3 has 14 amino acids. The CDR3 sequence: CASNPGQGPYEQYF. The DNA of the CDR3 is TGTGCCAGCAACCCGGGACAGGGTCCCTACGAGCAGTACTTC.

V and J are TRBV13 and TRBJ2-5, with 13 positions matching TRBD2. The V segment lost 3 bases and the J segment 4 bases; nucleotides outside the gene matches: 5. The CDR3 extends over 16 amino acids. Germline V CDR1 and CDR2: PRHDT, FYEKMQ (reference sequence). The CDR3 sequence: CASSFYTSGGAETQYF. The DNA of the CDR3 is TGTGCCAGCAGCTTCTACACTAGCGGGGGGGCAGAGACCCAGTACTTC.

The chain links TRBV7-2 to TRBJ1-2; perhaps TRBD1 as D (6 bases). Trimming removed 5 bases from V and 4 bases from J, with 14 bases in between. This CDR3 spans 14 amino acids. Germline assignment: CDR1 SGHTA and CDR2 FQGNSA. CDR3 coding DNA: TGTGCCAGCAGCCGAACGACAGGCCTCTATGGCTACACCTTC. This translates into CASSRTTGLYGYTF.

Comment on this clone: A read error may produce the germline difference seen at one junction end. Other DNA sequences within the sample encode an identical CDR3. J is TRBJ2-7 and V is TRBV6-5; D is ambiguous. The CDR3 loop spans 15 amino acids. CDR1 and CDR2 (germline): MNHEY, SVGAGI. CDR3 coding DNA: TGCGCCAGCAGTTCCAACACCCAGGTGCCTTACGAGCAGTACTTC. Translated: CASSSNTQVPYEQYF.

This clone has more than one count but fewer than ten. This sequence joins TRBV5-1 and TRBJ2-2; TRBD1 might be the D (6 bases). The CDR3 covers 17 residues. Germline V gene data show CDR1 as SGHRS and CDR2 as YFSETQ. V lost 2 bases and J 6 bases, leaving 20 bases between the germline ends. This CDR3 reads CASSFRTANPSAGELFF. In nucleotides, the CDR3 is TGCGCCAGCAGCTTCCGGACAGCAAACCCCTCCGCCGGGGAGCTGTTTTTT.

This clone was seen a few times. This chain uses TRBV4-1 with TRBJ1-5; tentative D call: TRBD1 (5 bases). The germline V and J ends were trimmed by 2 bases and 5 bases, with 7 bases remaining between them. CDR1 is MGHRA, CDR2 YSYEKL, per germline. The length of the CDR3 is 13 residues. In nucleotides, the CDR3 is TGCGCCAGCAGCCAATCAGGGTATCAGCCCCAGCATTTT. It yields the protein CASSQSGYQPQHF.

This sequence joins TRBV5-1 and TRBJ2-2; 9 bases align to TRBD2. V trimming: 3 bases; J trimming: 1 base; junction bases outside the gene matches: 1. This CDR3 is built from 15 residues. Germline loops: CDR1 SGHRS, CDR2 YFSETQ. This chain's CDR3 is CASSSAGGNTGELFF. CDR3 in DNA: TGCGCCAGCAGCTCAGCGGGGGGGAACACCGGGGAGCTGTTTTTT.

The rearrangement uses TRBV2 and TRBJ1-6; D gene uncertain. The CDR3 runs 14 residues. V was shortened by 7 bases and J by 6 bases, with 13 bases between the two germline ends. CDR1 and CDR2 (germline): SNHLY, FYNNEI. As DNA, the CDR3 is TGTGCCAGCACCGGCCCGAGGCTTAATTCACCCCTCCACTTT. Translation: CASTGPRLNSPLHF.

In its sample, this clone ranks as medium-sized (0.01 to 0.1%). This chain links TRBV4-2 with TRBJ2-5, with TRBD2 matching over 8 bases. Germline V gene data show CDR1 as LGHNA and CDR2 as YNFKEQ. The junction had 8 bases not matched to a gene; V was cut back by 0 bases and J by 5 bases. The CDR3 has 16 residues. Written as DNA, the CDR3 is TGTGCCAGCAGCCAAGACGGCGGGCGGGGGGCCGAGACCCAGTACTTC. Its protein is CASSQDGGRGAETQYF.

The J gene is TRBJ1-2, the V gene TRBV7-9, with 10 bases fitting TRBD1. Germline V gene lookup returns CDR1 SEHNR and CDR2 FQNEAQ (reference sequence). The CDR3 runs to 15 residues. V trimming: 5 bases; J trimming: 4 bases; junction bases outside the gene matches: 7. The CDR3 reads CASSKGQGSFYGYTF. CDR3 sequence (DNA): TGTGCCAGCAGCAAGGGACAGGGGAGTTTCTATGGCTACACCTTC. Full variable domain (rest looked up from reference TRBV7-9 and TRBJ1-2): DTGVSQNPRHKITKRGQNVTFRCDPISEHNRLYWYRQTLGQGPEFLTYFQNEAQLEKSRLLSDRFSAERPKGSFSTLEIQRTEQGDSAMYLCASSKGQGSFYGYTFGSGTRLTVV.

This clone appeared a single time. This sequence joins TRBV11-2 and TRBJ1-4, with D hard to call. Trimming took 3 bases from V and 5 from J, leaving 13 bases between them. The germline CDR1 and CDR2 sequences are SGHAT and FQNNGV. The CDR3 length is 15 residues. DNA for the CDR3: TGTGCCAGCAGCTTTGGGCGGGGTGTCAATGAAAAACTGTTTTTT. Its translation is CASSFGRGVNEKLFF.

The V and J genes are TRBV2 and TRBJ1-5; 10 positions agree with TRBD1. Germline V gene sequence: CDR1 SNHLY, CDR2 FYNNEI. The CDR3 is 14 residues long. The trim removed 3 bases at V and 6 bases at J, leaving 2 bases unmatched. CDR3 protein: CASSEGQGTQPQHF. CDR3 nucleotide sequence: TGTGCCAGCAGTGAGGGACAGGGGACTCAGCCCCAGCATTTT.

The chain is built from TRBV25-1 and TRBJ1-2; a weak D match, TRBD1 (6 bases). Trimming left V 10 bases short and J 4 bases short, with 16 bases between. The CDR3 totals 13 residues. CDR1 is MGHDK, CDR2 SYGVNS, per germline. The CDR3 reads CATVDSGIYGYTF. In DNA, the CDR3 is TGTGCCACCGTGGACAGCGGAATCTATGGCTACACCTTC.

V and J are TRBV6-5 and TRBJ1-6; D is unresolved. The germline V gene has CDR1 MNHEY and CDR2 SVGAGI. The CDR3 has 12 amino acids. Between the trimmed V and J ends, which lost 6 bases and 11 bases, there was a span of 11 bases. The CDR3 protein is CASRPKIAPLHF. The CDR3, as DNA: TGTGCCAGCAGACCTAAAATAGCACCCCTCCACTTT.